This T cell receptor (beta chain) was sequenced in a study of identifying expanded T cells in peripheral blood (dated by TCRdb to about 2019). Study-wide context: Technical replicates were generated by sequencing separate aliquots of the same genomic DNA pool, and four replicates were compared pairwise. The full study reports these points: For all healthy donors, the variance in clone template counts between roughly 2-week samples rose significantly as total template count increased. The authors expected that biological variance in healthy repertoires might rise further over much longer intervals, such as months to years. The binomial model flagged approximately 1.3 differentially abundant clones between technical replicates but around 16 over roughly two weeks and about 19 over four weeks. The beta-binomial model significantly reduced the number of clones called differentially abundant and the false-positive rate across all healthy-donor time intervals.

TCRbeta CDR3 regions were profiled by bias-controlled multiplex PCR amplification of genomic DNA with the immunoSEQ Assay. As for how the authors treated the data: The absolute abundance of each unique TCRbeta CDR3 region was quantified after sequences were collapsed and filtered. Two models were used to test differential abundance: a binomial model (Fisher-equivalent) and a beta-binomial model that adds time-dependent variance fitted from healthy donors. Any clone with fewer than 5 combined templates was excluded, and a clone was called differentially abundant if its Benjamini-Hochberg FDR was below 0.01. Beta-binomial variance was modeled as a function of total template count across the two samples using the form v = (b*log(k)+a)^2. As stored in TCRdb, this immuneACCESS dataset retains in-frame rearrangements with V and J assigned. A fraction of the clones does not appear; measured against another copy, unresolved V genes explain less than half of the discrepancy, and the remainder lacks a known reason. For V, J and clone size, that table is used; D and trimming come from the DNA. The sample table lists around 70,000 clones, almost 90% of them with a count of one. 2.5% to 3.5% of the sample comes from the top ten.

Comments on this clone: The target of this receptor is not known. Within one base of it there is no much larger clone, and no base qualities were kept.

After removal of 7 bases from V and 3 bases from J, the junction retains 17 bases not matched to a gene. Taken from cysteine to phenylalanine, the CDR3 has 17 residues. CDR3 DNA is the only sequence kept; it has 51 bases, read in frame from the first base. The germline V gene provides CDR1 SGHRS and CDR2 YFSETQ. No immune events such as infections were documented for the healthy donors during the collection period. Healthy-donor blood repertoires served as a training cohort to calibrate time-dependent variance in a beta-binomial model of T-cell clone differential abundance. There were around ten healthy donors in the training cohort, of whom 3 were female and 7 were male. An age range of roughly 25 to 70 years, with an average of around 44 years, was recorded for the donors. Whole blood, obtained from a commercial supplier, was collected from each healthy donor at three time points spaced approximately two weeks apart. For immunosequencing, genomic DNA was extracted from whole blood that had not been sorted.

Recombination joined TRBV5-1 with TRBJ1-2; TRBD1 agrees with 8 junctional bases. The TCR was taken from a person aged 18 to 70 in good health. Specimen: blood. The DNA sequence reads TGCGCCAGCGCAGGGGGGCAGACAGGGGTAGGCGACTATGGCTACACCTTC. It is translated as CASAGGQTGVGDYGYTF.